This T cell receptor beta chain derives from a study of blood T cell repertoires in COVID-19. In its sample, this clone was seen once. In the source study's methods: Estimation of nucleated cell counts was performed using reference gene primer amplification. Measured with immunoSEQ multiplex PCR; TCRdb has only the in-frame clones, and not every one. From that table come the V and J calls and clone size; the DNA was used to work out D and trimming. This table holds about 11,000 clones, roughly 85% found once. Germline CDR1 GTSNPN, CDR2 SVGIG (reference sequence). The CDR3 is 13 residues long. The clonotype comes from a man aged 30 to 39 with active or convalescent COVID-19. Sequencing was performed on peripheral blood. The V call is TRBV30, the J call TRBJ2-2; TRBD2 might be the D (6 bases). The CDR3: CATPDYNTGELFF. The CDR3, as DNA: TGTGCAACCCCGGACTATAACACCGGGGAGCTGTTTTTT.